The 21 T cell receptor beta chains reported below all come from one sample, sequenced in a study of T cells in tuberculosis. Method: immunoSEQ multiplex PCR; TCRdb's copy keeps in-frame clones and lacks some. Among 35,000 to 45,000 clones listed, roughly 95% were seen once. Time point noted: new active TB diagnosis, blood taken before or within 7 days of starting treatment. The specimen was PBMCs, collected at tuberculosis diagnosis. These receptors were obtained from an adult with tuberculosis.

The chain links TRBV18 to TRBJ2-3; 7 bases line up with TRBD2. CDR3 size: 15 residues. The V gene's germline CDR1 is KGHSH and CDR2 LQKENI. The V gene end was trimmed by 4 bases and the J gene end by 6 bases; junction bases not matched to a gene: 10. Here the CDR3 reads CASSRQRGWTDTQYF. The CDR3 coding sequence is TGTGCCAGCTCACGTCAGCGGGGTTGGACGGATACGCAGTATTTT.

The chain links TRBV12-5 to TRBJ1-2; 7 positions match TRBD1. The CDR3 length is 14 residues. Germline V gene data show CDR1 as LGHNT and CDR2 as FRNRAP. The V segment lost 9 bases and the J segment 7 bases; nucleotides outside the gene matches: 14. This CDR3 is CASLNRGLGAGYTF. The CDR3 region has the DNA TGTGCTAGCCTTAACAGGGGCCTGGGGGCTGGCTACACCTTC. Full variable domain (remainder filled in from reference TRBV12-5 and TRBJ1-2): DARVTQTPRHKVTEMGQEVTMRCQPILGHNTVFWYRQTMMQGLELLAYFRNRAPLDDSGMPKDRFSAEMPDATLATLKIQPSEPRDSAVYFCASLNRGLGAGYTFGSGTRLTVV.

This chain connects TRBV6-5 to TRBJ2-3; 8 nucleotides match TRBD2. This CDR3 is 12 amino acids long. Germline CDR1 and CDR2: MNHEY and SVGAGI. V was clipped by 6 bases and J by 6 bases; unmatched bases: 2. CDR3 sequence: CASRSSGDTQYF. Here the CDR3 DNA reads TGTGCCAGCAGGTCTAGCGGGGATACGCAGTATTTT.

V gene TRBV30 combines with J gene TRBJ1-2; D is perhaps TRBD1 (5 bases). Germline V gene data show CDR1 as GTSNPN and CDR2 as SVGIG (reference sequence). This CDR3 is 12 amino acids long. The V gene lost 3 bases and the J gene lost 5 bases, with 10 bases spanning the gap. CDR3 sequence reads: CAWSEQVYGYTF. CDR3 DNA sequence: TGTGCCTGGAGCGAACAGGTATATGGCTACACCTTC.

The gene calls are TRBV10-3 and TRBJ1-1; D is perhaps TRBD1 (5 bases). Germline loops: CDR1 ENHRY, CDR2 SYGVKD. The CDR3 totals 15 residues. Trimming cost V 4 bases and J 3 bases, with 15 bases left between them. CDR3 region: CAISGQLGADTEAFF. The CDR3 DNA follows: TGTGCCATCAGTGGACAGTTAGGGGCCGACACTGAAGCTTTCTTT.

This clone turned up a few times. The chain uses TRBV7-2 and TRBJ1-2, with 9 positions matching TRBD1. V gave up 1 base and J gave up 4 bases; unmatched junction bases: 4. Germline assignment: CDR1 SGHTA and CDR2 FQGNSA. The CDR3 covers 15 residues. The CDR3 sequence: CASSLVTGGGYGYTF. CDR3 in DNA: TGTGCCAGCAGCTTAGTAACAGGGGGCGGCTATGGCTACACCTTC.

The V gene is TRBV28, the J gene TRBJ2-7; a possible D gene is TRBD2 (6 bases). V was shortened by 4 bases and J by 5 bases, with 18 bases between the two germline ends. The CDR3 is 15 residues long. From germline, CDR1 is MDHEN and CDR2 SYDVKM. The CDR3 region is CASSSSIREIHEQYF. Written as DNA, the CDR3 is TGTGCCAGCAGTTCTTCTATCCGGGAGATCCACGAGCAGTACTTC. Together with reference TRBV28 and TRBJ2-7, the CDR3 gives the full variable domain: DVKVTQSSRYLVKRTGEKVFLECVQDMDHENMFWYRQDPGLGLRLIYFSYDVKMKEKGDIPEGYSVSREKKERFSLILESASTNQTSMYLCASSSSIREIHEQYFGPGTRLTVT.

The rearrangement joins TRBV5-1 to TRBJ1-2, with 7 bases lining up with TRBD1. Trimming cost V 3 bases and J 7 bases; bases outside gene matches: 12. This CDR3 is built from 15 residues. Germline V gene sequence: CDR1 SGHRS, CDR2 YFSETQ. The CDR3 coding sequence is TGCGCCAGCAGCTATATACAGGGGCTGAGAGGTGGCTACACCTTC. This gives the protein CASSYIQGLRGGYTF.

This rearrangement joins TRBV10-2 to TRBJ1-5; 7 positions match TRBD1. The CDR3 contains 16 residues. Germline CDR1 reads WSHSY; CDR2 reads SAAADI. Trimming cost V 3 bases and J 10 bases; bases outside gene matches: 15. The CDR3 DNA reads TGCGCCAGCAGTGAACGGACAGGTACCGGTATCAGCCCCCAGCATTTT. Translation: CASSERTGTGISPQHF.

The V and J genes are TRBV5-6 and TRBJ2-2; tentatively, D is TRBD2 (7 bases). V was trimmed by 0 bases and J by 0 bases, leaving 9 bases between them. The CDR3 runs 16 residues. Germline V gene sequence: CDR1 SGHDT, CDR2 YYEEEE. The CDR3: CASSLGGGTNTGELFF. The CDR3 nucleotides read TGTGCCAGCAGCTTGGGCGGGGGCACGAACACCGGGGAGCTGTTTTTT.

This clone was recorded only once. The chain uses TRBV6-1 and TRBJ1-2, with D uncertain. V gave up 7 bases and J gave up 3 bases, with 9 bases separating them. The germline V gene encodes CDR1 MNHNS and CDR2 SASEGT. The CDR3 spans 12 residues. This CDR3 is CASNNRDYGYTF. In nucleotides, the CDR3 is TGTGCCAGCAACAATCGGGACTATGGCTACACCTTC.

The chain has TRBV5-6 and TRBJ2-1; 10 bases are a match to TRBD1. The CDR3 runs 15 residues. The ends lost 2 bases at V and 7 bases at J; junction bases unmatched: 6. Germline V gene data show CDR1 as SGHDT and CDR2 as YYEEEE. The chain's CDR3 is CASSLRQGAKNEQFF. The CDR3 DNA reads TGTGCCAGCAGCTTAAGACAGGGGGCAAAGAATGAGCAGTTCTTC.

The chain has TRBV5-1 and TRBJ2-5; TRBD2 aligns across 9 bases. Germline V gives CDR1 SGHRS, CDR2 YFSETQ. The junction had 7 bases not matched to a gene; V was cut back by 0 bases and J by 1 base. The CDR3 contains 17 residues. Here the CDR3 DNA reads TGCGCCAGCAGCTTGGTCGTTAGCGGGGGCAGCCAAGAGACCCAGTACTTC. Protein: CASSLVVSGGSQETQYF. Full variable domain (outside the CDR3, taken from reference TRBV5-1 and TRBJ2-5): KAGVTQTPRYLIKTRGQQVTLSCSPISGHRSVSWYQQTPGQGLQFLFEYFSETQRNKGNFPGRFSGRQFSNSRSEMNVSTLELGDSALYLCASSLVVSGGSQETQYFGPGTRLLVL.

The chain is built from TRBV11-3 and TRBJ2-1; D is ambiguous. V was trimmed by 8 bases and J by 0 bases, leaving 11 bases between them. Germline loops: CDR1 SGHNT, CDR2 YENEEA. This CDR3 comprises 14 residues. Here the CDR3 reads CASRSVSSYNEQFF. The CDR3 DNA reads TGTGCCAGCCGATCCGTCAGCTCCTACAATGAGCAGTTCTTC.

The gene calls are TRBV2 and TRBJ2-7; 7 nucleotides align to TRBD1. The germline CDR1 and CDR2 sequences are SNHLY and FYNNEI. With V trimmed by 0 bases and J by 1 base, 6 bases remained unmatched. This CDR3 has 16 amino acids. CDR3 loop: CASSEADRVTSYEQYF. The CDR3 bases are TGTGCCAGCAGTGAAGCCGACAGGGTAACGTCCTACGAGCAGTACTTC.

This chain links TRBV28 with TRBJ1-6, with a weak D call TRBD1 (6 bases). V lost 3 bases, J lost 9 bases, and 9 bases lay in between. The germline gives CDR1 MDHEN, CDR2 SYDVKM. The CDR3 runs to 13 residues. The CDR3 nucleotides read TGTGCCAGCAGTTTGGGGGCAGGTTCACCCCTCCACTTT. This codes for CASSLGAGSPLHF.

The genes are TRBV5-1 and TRBJ1-1; 7 bases fit TRBD1. After removal of 3 bases from V and 5 bases from J, the junction contained 16 bases not matched to a gene. Germline CDR1 is SGHRS and CDR2 is YFSETQ. The CDR3 consists of 17 residues. The CDR3 DNA follows: TGCGCCAGCAGCTCTGAGTCACAGGGGTTTGAAGGAACTGAAGCTTTCTTT. It is translated as CASSSESQGFEGTEAFF.

This clone has a single count. CDR3 sequence: CASRIGQANYNEQFF. Here the CDR3 DNA reads TGTGCCAGCCGAATCGGACAGGCCAACTACAATGAGCAGTTCTTC. The J gene is TRBJ2-1, the V gene TRBV11-2, with 7 bases matching TRBD1. Germline V gives CDR1 SGHAT, CDR2 FQNNGV. Trimming cost V 8 bases and J 3 bases; bases outside gene matches: 10. This CDR3 has 15 amino acids.

The chain has TRBV10-3 and TRBJ1-5; 7 bases agree with TRBD1. Trimming removed 3 bases from V and 2 bases from J; junction bases left unmatched: 7. Germline V gene data show CDR1 as ENHRY and CDR2 as SYGVKD. The CDR3 contains 16 residues. The CDR3 DNA reads as TGTGCCATCAGTGAAGGAGGAGGACAGGGCAATCAGCCCCAGCATTTT. Translating it yields CAISEGGGQGNQPQHF.

The chain joins TRBV27 to TRBJ2-1; TRBD2 matches at 9 bases. The trim removed 5 bases at V and 6 bases at J, leaving 11 bases unmatched. The length of the CDR3 is 16 residues. In germline, CDR1 is MNHEY, CDR2 SMNVEV (reference sequence). DNA for the CDR3: TGTGCCAGCAGTCTACTAGCTAGCGGGGCCTTCAATGAGCAGTTCTTC. It is translated as CASSLLASGAFNEQFF.

The genes are TRBV19 and TRBJ1-2; 7 bases are shared with TRBD1. Trimming removed 8 bases from V and 6 bases from J; junction bases left unmatched: 9. The germline gives CDR1 LNHDA, CDR2 SQIVND (reference sequence). The CDR3 sequence is 13 residues long. The CDR3 DNA is TGTGCCAGTGGAAGACAGGGTATGGATGGCTACACCTTC. Residues: CASGRQGMDGYTF.